These 7 T cell receptor beta chains were all obtained from the same sample, sequenced in a study of shared clonotypes between healthy human individuals (dated by TCRdb to about 2020). Library preparation used the immunoSEQ multiplex PCR assay. TCRdb carries this immuneACCESS record with in-frame sequences only. Its versions omit some clonotypes, under half of them owing to an unresolved V gene in the studies checked, with the rest unexplained. The sample table shows over a million clones, and around 78% are seen once. The ten largest clonotypes hold 0.6% to 0.75% of the sample. The sample comprised memory CD4+ T cells from PBMCs. The cell subset or site label on this specimen signifies: CD45RA-negative fraction. These receptors all stem from a man aged 18 to 30 in good health. Some clones in this sample may be carry-over from other donors' samples.

This chain links TRBV5-6 with TRBJ1-4; D remains ambiguous. This CDR3 spans 14 amino acids. The germline V and J ends were trimmed by 4 bases and 4 bases, with 11 bases remaining between them. Looked up from germline, CDR1 is SGHDT and CDR2 is YYEEEE. CDR3 residues: CASSQRRINEKLFF. For the CDR3, the DNA is TGTGCCAGCAGCCAAAGACGGATTAATGAAAAACTGTTTTTT.

The V call is TRBV2, the J call TRBJ1-3; possible D gene TRBD1, 6 bases. The V and J ends lost 8 bases and 4 bases respectively, with 12 bases between them. This CDR3 has 13 amino acids. Germline CDR1 and CDR2: SNHLY and FYNNEI. In nucleotides, the CDR3 is TGTGCCAGCTCTTCAGGGGTCGGAAACACCATATATTTT. Its protein is CASSSGVGNTIYF.

The rearrangement uses TRBV30 and TRBJ2-1; perhaps D is TRBD1 or TRBD2 (5 bases each). CDR1 is GTSNPN and CDR2 is SVGIG in the germline V gene (reference sequence). The CDR3 loop spans 13 amino acids. The V end lost 2 bases, the J end lost 6 bases, and 11 bases lay between the germline ends. The CDR3: CAWSLGTVNEQFF. CDR3 in DNA: TGTGCCTGGAGTCTTGGGACGGTCAATGAGCAGTTCTTC.

The chain uses TRBV7-9 and TRBJ2-2; TRBD1 matches at 11 bases. The germline V gene encodes CDR1 SEHNR and CDR2 FQNEAQ (reference sequence). With V trimmed by 2 bases and J by 4 bases, 3 bases remained unmatched. The CDR3 length is 16 residues. CDR3 DNA: TGTGCCAGCAGCTTATGGGACAGGGGGTCCACCGGGGAGCTGTTTTTT. Its protein product is CASSLWDRGSTGELFF.

This chain uses TRBV23-1 with TRBJ1-5; 7 bases are shared with TRBD1. TRBV23-1 is an ORF, with its function uncertain. The CDR3 is made up of 17 amino acids. Trimming removed 0 bases from V and 7 bases from J; junction bases left unmatched: 12. This CDR3 is CASSQSEGGECCQPQHF. The CDR3 coding sequence is TGCGCCAGCAGTCAATCAGAAGGGGGCGAATGTTGCCAGCCCCAGCATTTT.

This chain joins TRBV27 and TRBJ2-2, with TRBD2 matching over 8 bases. Germline lookup yields CDR1 MNHEY and CDR2 SMNVEV (reference sequence). The CDR3 runs to 17 residues. The V gene end was trimmed by 2 bases and the J gene end by 1 base; junction bases not matched to a gene: 6. CDR3 protein: CASSLVLTSVNTGELFF. The CDR3 DNA reads TGTGCCAGCAGTTTAGTCCTGACTAGCGTGAACACCGGGGAGCTGTTTTTT.

The CDR3 region is CAWSAGTGTEAFF. CDR3 DNA: TGTGCCTGGAGCGCCGGGACCGGCACTGAAGCTTTCTTT. The chain recombines TRBV30 with TRBJ1-1, with D perhaps matching TRBD1 (5 bases). V lost 3 bases, J lost 4 bases, and 12 bases lay in between. Germline-derived CDR1 and CDR2 are GTSNPN and SVGIG (reference sequence). The CDR3 has 13 residues.